This T cell receptor beta chain was documented in a study of T cells after yellow fever vaccination. Findings of the study overall: Post-booster repertoires contained most primary-vaccination clones again (approximately 95% CD4, less than 90% CD8).

Remarks on this clonotype: What it binds is unknown.

V gave up 5 bases and J gave up 2 bases, with 16 bases separating them. Germline CDR1 WSHSY, CDR2 SAAADI. The CDR3 runs 15 residues. Universal primer sites and UMIs were introduced during 5'RACE template-switching synthesis of TCR cDNA. TCRdb called the 5' RACE reads again in MiXCR, with one record for every CDR3 protein. The sample contains under 700,000 distinct CDR3 sequences, about 17% of which appear only once. Sample: PBMCs, taken about 5 days after the first yellow fever vaccination. The rearrangement links TRBV10-2 to TRBJ2-7; D remains unclear. This sequence originates from a man aged 18 to 30 who received the YFV17D yellow fever vaccine. CDR3 sequence (DNA): TGCGCCAGCAGTTTAGCCCTCAGCAGGACCTACGAGCAGTACTTC. Its translation: CASSLALSRTYEQYF.